The rows below give T cell receptor beta chains drawn from one sample of a study of T-cell reconstitution after alpha-beta-depleted transplantation in children. MiXCR, run by TCRdb on the PCR reads, gives a single entry per CDR3 protein. The sample has around 420,000 distinct CDR3 sequences, roughly 15% seen once; the top ten hold 25% to 35%. Sequences were derived from PBMCs, mostly from graft donor cells, sampled 360 days after TCRalphabeta/CD19-depleted stem cell transplant. These receptors were collected from a boy younger than two who had a stem cell transplant for Wiskott-Aldrich syndrome, so the T cells may come from the graft donor. Both conserved end residues are part of each CDR3. The D gene is left open where the match is weak. The listing skips clone size in some rows; elsewhere it reads once, few, many or a size class.

abundance,d_gene,j_gene,v_gene,len,CDR3nt,CDR3aa
.,.,TRBJ2-6,TRBV2,15,TGTGCCAGCAGTGAAGTCTCTCTTAGGGCCAACGTCCTGACTTTC,CASSEVSLRANVLTF
.,TRBD2,TRBJ2-1,TRBV18,13,TGTGCCAGCTCCCCTTGGACTAGCGGCCAGGAGTTCTTC,CASSPWTSGQEFF
.,.,TRBJ2-7,TRBV29-1,13,TGCAGCGTTGAACAGGGAAGGCCCTACGAGCAGTACTTC,CSVEQGRPYEQYF
few,TRBD2,TRBJ2-2,TRBV5-6,14,TGTGCCAGCAGCAAAGGACTAGCGGCCGGGGAGCTGTTTTTT,CASSKGLAAGELFF
many,.,TRBJ2-7,TRBV12-3/TRBV12-4,15,TGTGCCAGCAGTTTAGCCGGCCCACATGGCTACGAGCAGTACTTC,CASSLAGPHGYEQYF
.,TRBD1,TRBJ2-7,TRBV10-3,14,TGTGCCATCAGTCCTGACAGGGGGTCCTACGAGCAGTACTTC,CAISPDRGSYEQYF
many,.,TRBJ2-7,TRBV12-3/TRBV12-4,11,TGTGCCAGCAGTTGGTCCTACGAGCAGTACTTC,CASSWSYEQYF
few,.,TRBJ1-1,TRBV20-1,11,TGCAGTGCTAGTGGGGTTCCCCAAGCTTTCTTT,CSASGVPQAFF
.,.,TRBJ2-1,TRBV24-1,17,TGTGCCACCAGTGATTCCCCGGTTTTCAGCTCCTACAATGAGCAGTTCTTC,CATSDSPVFSSYNEQFF
.,.,TRBJ1-5,TRBV11-2,15,TGTGCCAGCAGCTTAGATGGACTTTCGGGTCAGCCCCAGCATTTT,CASSLDGLSGQPQHF
.,.,TRBJ1-4,TRBV27,13,TGTGCCAGCAGTCTATGGACTAATGAAAAACTGTTTTTT,CASSLWTNEKLFF
.,.,TRBJ1-2,TRBV20-1,13,TGCAGTGCTAAACCGACAGTTAACTATGGCTACACCTTC,CSAKPTVNYGYTF
few,.,TRBJ2-5,TRBV29-1,12,TGCAGCGTTGAAGCAGGGAAGAAGACCCAGTACTTC,CSVEAGKKTQYF
.,TRBD1,TRBJ1-2,TRBV5-1,14,TGCGCCAGCAGCGGACAGGGTAGAGACTATGGCTACACCTTC,CASSGQGRDYGYTF
few,TRBD1,TRBJ1-6,TRBV4-1,15,TGCGCCAGCAGCCAAGCCGGGACAGCCCTGACACCCCTCCACTTT,CASSQAGTALTPLHF
few,TRBD2,TRBJ2-3,TRBV2,13,TGTGCCAGCAGTGACCGCGGACTAGCAACGCAGTATTTT,CASSDRGLATQYF
.,.,TRBJ2-3,TRBV13,18,TGTGCCAGCAGCTCGCCGGGTTGGGGGGGGCCTAGCACAGATACGCAGTATTTT,CASSSPGWGGPSTDTQYF
few,TRBD1,TRBJ2-3,TRBV15,16,TGTGCCACCAGCAGCGACAGGGGGCAGGGGGCAGATACGCAGTATTTT,CATSSDRGQGADTQYF
few,.,TRBJ2-3,TRBV7-6,15,TGTGCCAGCAGCTTAGCGCTAACTTTCACAGATACGCAGTATTTT,CASSLALTFTDTQYF
few,TRBD2,TRBJ2-7,TRBV4-3,19,TGCGCCAGCAGCCAAGGCTTTCCTATAGCGGGAGAGATCTCCTACGAGCAGTACTTC,CASSQGFPIAGEISYEQYF
few,.,TRBJ2-1,TRBV30,13,TGTGCCTGGAGACCGATGTCCTACAATGAGCAGTTCTTC,CAWRPMSYNEQFF
few,.,TRBJ2-1,TRBV20-1,11,TGCAGTGCTAGAGTAGACGGTGAGCAGTTCTTC,CSARVDGEQFF
few,TRBD2,TRBJ2-2,TRBV25-1,15,TGTGCCAGCAGTGTAACTAGCGGAAACACCGGGGAGCTGTTTTTT,CASSVTSGNTGELFF
.,.,TRBJ2-4,TRBV30,15,TGTGCCTGGAGTGTAGCGCGACTAGCCAAAAACATTCAGTACTTC,CAWSVARLAKNIQYF
few,.,TRBJ2-7,TRBV20-1,14,TGCAGTGCTCGTCAATTCGGACAGACCTACGAGCAGTACTTC,CSARQFGQTYEQYF
.,.,TRBJ1-4,TRBV7-8,15,TGTGCCAGCAGCTTAGATCGGGAGGTTTTGGAAAAACTGTTTTTT,CASSLDREVLEKLFF
.,TRBD1,TRBJ2-7,TRBV7-2,15,TGTGCCAGCAGCCCTGGGGGGACAGGGAAGTACGAGCAGTACTTC,CASSPGGTGKYEQYF
many,.,TRBJ1-1,TRBV12-3/TRBV12-4,12,TGTGCCAGCAGTTTCGGTCGGGTAATCCCTTTCTTT,CASSFGRVIPFF
.,.,TRBJ2-4,TRBV6-6,13,TGTGCCAGCAACCGCCCGGGGCCGGGCATTCAGTACTTC,CASNRPGPGIQYF
.,.,TRBJ2-2,TRBV7-2,14,TGTGCCAGCAGCTTAAGTCTAGCTCCCGGGGAGCTGTTTTTT,CASSLSLAPGELFF
.,.,TRBJ2-3,TRBV5-1,11,TGCGCCAGCGGGGACACAGATACGCAGTATTTT,CASGDTDTQYF
.,.,TRBJ2-7,TRBV7-8,15,TGTGCCAGCACCGATAAGAGGACACCTACCTACGAGCAGTACTTC,CASTDKRTPTYEQYF
many,TRBD1,TRBJ2-5,TRBV10-3,13,TGTGCCATCGGTAACAGGGGCCAAGAGACCCAGTACTTC,CAIGNRGQETQYF
few,.,TRBJ2-1,TRBV20-1,15,TGCAGTGCTTACCTTAGGATCCCCCTTTACAATGAGCAGTTCTTC,CSAYLRIPLYNEQFF
.,.,TRBJ2-7,TRBV2,10,TGTGCCAGCAGTGAGGTCGAGCAGTACTTC,CASSEVEQYF
many,TRBD2,TRBJ2-1,TRBV5-1,17,TGCGCCAGCAGCTTGGTCTTAGCGGGGAGTACCTACAATGAGCAGTTCTTC,CASSLVLAGSTYNEQFF
.,TRBD1,TRBJ2-7,TRBV15,17,TGTGCCACCAGCAGAGATCTCTGGGACAGGGGAAAGAACGAGCAGTACTTC,CATSRDLWDRGKNEQYF
.,.,TRBJ2-7,TRBV10-2,16,TGCGCCAGCAGCGACCTATTCAGGGTACGCTCCTACGAGCAGTACTTC,CASSDLFRVRSYEQYF
.,.,TRBJ2-5,TRBV5-1,12,TGCGCCAGCAGCTTGCATACCGAGACCCAGTACTTC,CASSLHTETQYF
.,.,TRBJ2-7,TRBV7-9,16,TGTGCCAGCAGCTTGGGGACGCTCGAGGGCTTCTACGAGCAGTACTTC,CASSLGTLEGFYEQYF
few,.,TRBJ2-3,TRBV5-1,13,TGCGCCAGCAGCTTATTAGCAGTAGATACGCAGTATTTT,CASSLLAVDTQYF
many,.,TRBJ2-1,TRBV12-3/TRBV12-4,14,TGTGCCAGCAGTTACAGGAGTGGGAGGAATGAGCAGTTCTTC,CASSYRSGRNEQFF
.,TRBD2,TRBJ2-5,TRBV20-1,14,TGCAGTGCTCCCCCGGGACTAGCGGGAGAGACCCAGTACTTC,CSAPPGLAGETQYF
few,TRBD1,TRBJ2-7,TRBV12-3/TRBV12-4,12,TGTGCCAGCAGTTTCACCGGACAGGGGCAGTACTTC,CASSFTGQGQYF
few,.,TRBJ2-3,TRBV7-8,15,TGTGCCAGCAGCTTATTTGACTCTGATCCAGATACGCAGTATTTT,CASSLFDSDPDTQYF
.,TRBD1,TRBJ2-6,TRBV11-1,19,TGTGCCAGCAGCTGGAATCGCTTGGACAGGAACTCTGGGGCCAACGTCCTGACTTTC,CASSWNRLDRNSGANVLTF
few,.,TRBJ2-7,TRBV20-1,13,TGCAGTGCTAGGGGCCGACGAGGATACGAGCAGTACTTC,CSARGRRGYEQYF
.,TRBD2,TRBJ2-3,TRBV4-2,19,TGTGCCAGCAGCCAAGGGGTACGGGGTCCAGCGGGACTCTCAGATACGCAGTATTTT,CASSQGVRGPAGLSDTQYF
.,.,TRBJ2-7,TRBV4-3,17,TGCGCCAGCAGCCCCCTTTTGACCCTTCTCCCTCTCTACGAGCAGTACTTC,CASSPLLTLLPLYEQYF
few,TRBD1,TRBJ2-1,TRBV7-6,16,TGTGCCAGCAGCTTAGTCCCGGACAGGGGGATCAATGAGCAGTTCTTC,CASSLVPDRGINEQFF
many,.,TRBJ1-1,TRBV5-1,14,TGCGCCAGCAGACCTGCGACAGAGAACACTGAAGCTTTCTTT,CASRPATENTEAFF
.,.,TRBJ2-1,TRBV12-3/TRBV12-4,16,TGTGCCAGCAGTTTTTTATGGGCAGCCGGTCGGAATGAGCAGTTCTTC,CASSFLWAAGRNEQFF
few,.,TRBJ1-6,TRBV20-1,13,TGCAGTGGACGGAGCTCCTATAATTCACCCCTCCACTTT,CSGRSSYNSPLHF
few,TRBD1,TRBJ2-1,TRBV30,14,TGTGCCTGGAGTAGGGGGCCTGTTTACAATGAGCAGTTCTTC,CAWSRGPVYNEQFF
few,.,TRBJ2-5,TRBV10-3,16,TGTGCCATCAGTGAGGATCCTCCGGGGTACCAAGAGACCCAGTACTTC,CAISEDPPGYQETQYF